The clone carrying this T cell receptor beta chain occurred a few times. The antigen is undetermined. The sample is drawn from a study of beta chain features in type 1 diabetes. Expressed TCRB transcripts were sequenced because the isolated RNA had all been reverse transcribed beforehand. The repertoire was sequenced with immunoSEQ multiplex PCR; TCRdb's copy has only in-frame clones and lacks some. The profile covers 150,000 or so clones, with less than 10% appearing a single time and 0.5% to 0.65% taken by the ten largest. Looked up from germline, CDR1 is LGHNA and CDR2 is YSLEER. This CDR3 contains 15 residues. V gave up 0 bases and J gave up 3 bases, with 11 bases separating them. Study-wide results and caveats: It was possible that PCR favored shorter templates, equally so in patients and controls.

The rearrangement joins TRBV4-3 to TRBJ1-1; D ambiguous. The sequenced sample consisted of central memory CD4+ T cells from blood. This TCR was sampled from a woman aged 40 to 50 in good health. Here the CDR3 reads CASSQDPVRDTEAFF. For the CDR3, the DNA is TGCGCCAGCAGCCAAGATCCGGTCCGAGACACTGAAGCTTTCTTT.